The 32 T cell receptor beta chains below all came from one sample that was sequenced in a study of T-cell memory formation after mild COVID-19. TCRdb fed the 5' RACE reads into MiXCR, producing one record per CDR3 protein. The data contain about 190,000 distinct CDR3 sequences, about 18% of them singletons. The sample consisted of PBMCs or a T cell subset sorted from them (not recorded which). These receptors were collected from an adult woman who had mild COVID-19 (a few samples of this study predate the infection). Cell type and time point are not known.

This CDR3 reads CASSSGGEEELFF. The CDR3 DNA reads as TGTGCCAGCAGCTCCGGGGGAGAGGAGGAGCTGTTTTTT. The gene calls are TRBV7-3 and TRBJ2-2, with a weak D call TRBD2 (6 bases). This CDR3 comprises 13 residues. Trimming removed 4 bases from V and 10 bases from J, with 13 bases in between. Per germline, CDR1 SGHTA and CDR2 FQGTGA.

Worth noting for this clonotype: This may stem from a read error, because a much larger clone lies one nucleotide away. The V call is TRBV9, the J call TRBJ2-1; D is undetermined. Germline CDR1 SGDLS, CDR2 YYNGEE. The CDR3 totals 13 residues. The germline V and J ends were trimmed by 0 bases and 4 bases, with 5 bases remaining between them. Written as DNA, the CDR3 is TGTGCCAGCAGCGTAGAGGAATACAATGAGCAGTTCTTC. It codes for CASSVEEYNEQFF. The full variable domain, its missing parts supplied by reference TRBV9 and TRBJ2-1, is DSGVTQTPKHLITATGQRVTLRCSPRSGDLSVYWYQQSLDQGLQFLIQYYNGEERAKGNILERFSAQQFPDLHSELNLSSLELGDSALYFCASSVEEYNEQFFGPGTRLTVL.

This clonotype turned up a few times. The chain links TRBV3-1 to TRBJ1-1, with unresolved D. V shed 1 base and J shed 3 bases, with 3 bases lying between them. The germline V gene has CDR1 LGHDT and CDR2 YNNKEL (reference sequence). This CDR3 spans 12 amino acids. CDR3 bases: TGTGCCAGCAGCCAAGGCTACACTGAAGCTTTCTTT. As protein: CASSQGYTEAFF. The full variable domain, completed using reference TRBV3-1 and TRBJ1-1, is DTAVSQTPKYLVTQMGNDKSIKCEQNLGHDTMYWYKQDSKKFLKIMFSYNNKELIINETVPNRFSPKSPDKAHLNLHINSLELGDSAVYFCASSQGYTEAFFGQGTRLTVV.

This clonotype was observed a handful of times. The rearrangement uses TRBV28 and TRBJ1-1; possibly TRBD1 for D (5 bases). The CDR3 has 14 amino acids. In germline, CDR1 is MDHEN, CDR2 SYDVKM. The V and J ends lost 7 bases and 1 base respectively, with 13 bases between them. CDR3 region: CASTAGGGNTEAFF. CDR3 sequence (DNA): TGTGCCAGCACCGCGGGGGGTGGGAACACTGAAGCTTTCTTT.

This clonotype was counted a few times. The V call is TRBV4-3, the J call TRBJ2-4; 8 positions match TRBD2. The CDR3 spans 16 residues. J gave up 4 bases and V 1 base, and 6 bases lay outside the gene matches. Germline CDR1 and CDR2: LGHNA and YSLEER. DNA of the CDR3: TGCGCCAGCAGCCAAGCTACGGGAGGGCTTAAAAACATTCAGTACTTC. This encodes CASSQATGGLKNIQYF.

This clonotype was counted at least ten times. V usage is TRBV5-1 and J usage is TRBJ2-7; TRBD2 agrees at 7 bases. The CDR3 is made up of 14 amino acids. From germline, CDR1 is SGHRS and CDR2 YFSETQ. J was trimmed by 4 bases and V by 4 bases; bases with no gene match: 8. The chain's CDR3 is CASSPEGTKYEQYF. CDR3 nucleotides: TGCGCCAGCAGCCCCGAAGGGACTAAATACGAGCAGTACTTC.

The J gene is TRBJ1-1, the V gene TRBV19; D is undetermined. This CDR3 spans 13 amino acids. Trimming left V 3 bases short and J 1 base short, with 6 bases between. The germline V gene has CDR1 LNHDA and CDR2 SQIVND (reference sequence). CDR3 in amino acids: CASSIRQNTEAFF. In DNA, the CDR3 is TGTGCCAGTAGTATCCGACAGAACACTGAAGCTTTCTTT.

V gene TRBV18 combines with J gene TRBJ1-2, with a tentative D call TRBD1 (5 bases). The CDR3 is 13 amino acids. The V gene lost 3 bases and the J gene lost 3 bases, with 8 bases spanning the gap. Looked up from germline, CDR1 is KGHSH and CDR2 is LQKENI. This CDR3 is CASSPRADYGYTF. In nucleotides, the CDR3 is TGTGCCAGCTCACCCAGGGCAGACTATGGCTACACCTTC.

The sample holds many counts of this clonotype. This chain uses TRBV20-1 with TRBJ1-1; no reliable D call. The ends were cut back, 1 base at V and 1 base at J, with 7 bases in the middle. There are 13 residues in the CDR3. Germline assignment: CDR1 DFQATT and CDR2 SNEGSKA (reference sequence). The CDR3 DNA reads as TGCAGTGCTAGAGTTTGGGGGAACACTGAAGCTTTCTTT. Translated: CSARVWGNTEAFF.

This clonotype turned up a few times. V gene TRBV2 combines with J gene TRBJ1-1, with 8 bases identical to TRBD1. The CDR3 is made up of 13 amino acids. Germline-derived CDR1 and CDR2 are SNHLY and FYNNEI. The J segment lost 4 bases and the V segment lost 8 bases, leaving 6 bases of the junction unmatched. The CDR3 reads CASGTGGVTEAFF. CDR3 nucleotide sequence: TGTGCCAGCGGAACAGGGGGGGTCACTGAAGCTTTCTTT.

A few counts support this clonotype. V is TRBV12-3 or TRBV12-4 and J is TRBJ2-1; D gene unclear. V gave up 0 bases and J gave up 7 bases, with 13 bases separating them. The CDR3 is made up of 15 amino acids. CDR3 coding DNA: TGTGCCAGCAGTTTAGCCCAGATGAGGCTAAATGAGCAGTTCTTC. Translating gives CASSLAQMRLNEQFF.

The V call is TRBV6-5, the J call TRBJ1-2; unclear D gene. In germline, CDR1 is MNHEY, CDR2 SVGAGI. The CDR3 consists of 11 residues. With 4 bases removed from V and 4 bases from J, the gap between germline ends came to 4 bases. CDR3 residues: CASSSVYGYTF. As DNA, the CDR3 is TGTGCCAGCAGTTCCGTCTATGGCTACACCTTC.

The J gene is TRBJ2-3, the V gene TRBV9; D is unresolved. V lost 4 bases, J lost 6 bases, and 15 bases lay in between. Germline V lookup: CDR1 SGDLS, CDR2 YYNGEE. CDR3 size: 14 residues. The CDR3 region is CASSPEPSSDTQYF. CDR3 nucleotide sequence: TGTGCCAGCAGCCCCGAGCCCTCCAGTGATACGCAGTATTTT.

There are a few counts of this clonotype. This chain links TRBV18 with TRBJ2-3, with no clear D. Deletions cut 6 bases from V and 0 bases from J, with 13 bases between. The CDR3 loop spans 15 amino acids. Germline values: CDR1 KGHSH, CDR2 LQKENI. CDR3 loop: CASSPATASTDTQYF. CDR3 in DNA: TGTGCCAGCTCCCCAGCGACCGCTAGCACAGATACGCAGTATTTT.

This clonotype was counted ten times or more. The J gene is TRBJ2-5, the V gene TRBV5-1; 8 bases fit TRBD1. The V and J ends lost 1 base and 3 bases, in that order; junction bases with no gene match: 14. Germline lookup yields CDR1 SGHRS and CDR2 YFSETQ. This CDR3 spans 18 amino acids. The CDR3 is CASSLNPLGTGRKETQYF. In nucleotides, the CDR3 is TGCGCCAGCAGCTTGAATCCGTTAGGGACAGGAAGGAAAGAGACCCAGTACTTC.

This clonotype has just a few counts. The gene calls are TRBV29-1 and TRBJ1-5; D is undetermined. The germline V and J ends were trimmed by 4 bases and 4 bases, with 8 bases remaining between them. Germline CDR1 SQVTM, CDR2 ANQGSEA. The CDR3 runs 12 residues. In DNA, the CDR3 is TGCAGCGTTGGTGGGGTAAATCAGCCCCAGCATTTT. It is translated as CSVGGVNQPQHF.

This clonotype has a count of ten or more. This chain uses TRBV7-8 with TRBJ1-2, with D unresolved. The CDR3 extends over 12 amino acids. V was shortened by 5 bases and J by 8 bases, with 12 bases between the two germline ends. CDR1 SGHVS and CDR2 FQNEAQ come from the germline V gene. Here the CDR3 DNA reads TGTGCCAGCAGCGGGAGGATCGGAGGCTACACCTTC. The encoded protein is CASSGRIGGYTF.

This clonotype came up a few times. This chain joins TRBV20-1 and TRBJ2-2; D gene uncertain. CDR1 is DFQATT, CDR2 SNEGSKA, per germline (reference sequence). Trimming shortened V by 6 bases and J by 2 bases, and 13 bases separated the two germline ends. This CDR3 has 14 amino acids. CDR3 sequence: CSAQTPINTGELFF. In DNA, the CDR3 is TGCAGTGCACAGACCCCGATTAACACCGGGGAGCTGTTTTTT.

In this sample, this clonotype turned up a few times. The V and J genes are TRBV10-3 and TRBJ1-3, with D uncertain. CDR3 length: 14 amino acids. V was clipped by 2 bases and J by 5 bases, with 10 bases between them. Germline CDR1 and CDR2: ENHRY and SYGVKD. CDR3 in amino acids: CAISERGSRNTIYF. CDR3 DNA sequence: TGTGCCATCAGTGAGCGGGGTTCGAGAAACACCATATATTTT.

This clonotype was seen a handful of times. The CDR3 DNA is TGTGCCAGCAGCCTATCGGGACAGCTGAACACTGAAGCTTTCTTT. This translates into CASSLSGQLNTEAFF. This chain connects TRBV7-9 to TRBJ1-1; TRBD1 agrees at 7 bases. Germline CDR1 and CDR2: SEHNR and FQNEAQ (reference sequence). V was pared by 5 bases and J by 0 bases, with 6 bases of the junction left unmatched. The CDR3 spans 15 residues. The variable domain in full, completed from reference TRBV7-9 and TRBJ1-1, reads DTGVSQNPRHKITKRGQNVTFRCDPISEHNRLYWYRQTLGQGPEFLTYFQNEAQLEKSRLLSDRFSAERPKGSFSTLEIQRTEQGDSAMYLCASSLSGQLNTEAFFGQGTRLTVV.

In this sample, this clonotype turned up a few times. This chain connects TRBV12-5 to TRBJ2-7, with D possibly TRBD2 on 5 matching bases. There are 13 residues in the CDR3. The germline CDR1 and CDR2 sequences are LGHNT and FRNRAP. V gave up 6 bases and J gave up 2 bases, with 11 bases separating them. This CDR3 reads CASGGGYAYEQYF. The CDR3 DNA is TGTGCTAGTGGAGGAGGATACGCCTACGAGCAGTACTTC.

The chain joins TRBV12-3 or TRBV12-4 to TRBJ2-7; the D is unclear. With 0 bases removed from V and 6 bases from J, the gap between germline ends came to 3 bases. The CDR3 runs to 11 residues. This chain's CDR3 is CASSLALEQYF. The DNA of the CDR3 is TGTGCCAGCAGTTTAGCCCTCGAGCAGTACTTC.

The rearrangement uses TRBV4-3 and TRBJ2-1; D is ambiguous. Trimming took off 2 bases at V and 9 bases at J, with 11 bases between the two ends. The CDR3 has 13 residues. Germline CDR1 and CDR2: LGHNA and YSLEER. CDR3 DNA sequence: TGCGCCAGCAGCCAAATTCTCGCCGGTGAGCAGTTCTTC. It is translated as CASSQILAGEQFF.

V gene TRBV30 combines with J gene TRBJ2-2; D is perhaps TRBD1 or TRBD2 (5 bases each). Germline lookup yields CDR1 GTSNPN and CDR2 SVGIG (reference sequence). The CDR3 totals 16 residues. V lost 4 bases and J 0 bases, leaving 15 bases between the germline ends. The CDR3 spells CAWTSNRGANTGELFF. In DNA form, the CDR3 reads TGTGCCTGGACATCTAACCGGGGCGCGAACACCGGGGAGCTGTTTTTT. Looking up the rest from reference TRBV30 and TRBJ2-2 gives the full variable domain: SQTIHQWPATLVQPVGSPLSLECTVEGTSNPNLYWYRQAAGRGLQLLFYSVGIGQISSEVPQNLSASRPQDRQFILSSKKLLLSDSGFYLCAWTSNRGANTGELFFGEGSRLTVL.

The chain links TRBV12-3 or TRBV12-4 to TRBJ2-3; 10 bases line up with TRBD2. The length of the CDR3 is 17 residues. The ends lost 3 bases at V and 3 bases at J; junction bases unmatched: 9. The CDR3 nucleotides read TGTGCCAGCAGTTTGTCACTCCTAGCGGGGGTTACAGATACGCAGTATTTT. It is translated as CASSLSLLAGVTDTQYF.

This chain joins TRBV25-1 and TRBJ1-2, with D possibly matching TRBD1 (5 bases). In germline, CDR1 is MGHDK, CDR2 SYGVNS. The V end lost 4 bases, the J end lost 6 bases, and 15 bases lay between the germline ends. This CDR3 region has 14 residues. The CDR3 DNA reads TGTGCCAGCAGTGTAGCAGGGCTTTTTGATGGCTACACCTTC. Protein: CASSVAGLFDGYTF.

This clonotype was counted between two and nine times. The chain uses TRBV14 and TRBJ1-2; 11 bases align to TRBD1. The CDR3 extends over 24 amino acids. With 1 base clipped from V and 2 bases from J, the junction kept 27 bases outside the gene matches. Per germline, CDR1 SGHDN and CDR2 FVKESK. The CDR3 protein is CASSQAGSTGTGGRRGSRNYGYTF. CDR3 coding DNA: TGTGCCAGCAGCCAAGCAGGGTCGACCGGGACAGGGGGGCGCCGGGGCTCTCGGAACTATGGCTACACCTTC. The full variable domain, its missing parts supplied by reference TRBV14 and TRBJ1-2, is EAGVTQFPSHSVIEKGQTVTLRCDPISGHDNLYWYRRVMGKEIKFLLHFVKESKQDESGMPNNRFLAERTGGTYSTLKVQPAELEDSGVYFCASSQAGSTGTGGRRGSRNYGYTFGSGTRLTVV.

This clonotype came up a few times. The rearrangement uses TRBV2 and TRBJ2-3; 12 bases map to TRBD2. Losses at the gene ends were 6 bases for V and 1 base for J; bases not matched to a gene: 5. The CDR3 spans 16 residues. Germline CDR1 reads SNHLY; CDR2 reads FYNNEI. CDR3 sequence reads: CASSSRTSGGTDTQYF. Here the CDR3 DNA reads TGTGCCAGCAGCTCTCGGACTAGCGGGGGCACAGATACGCAGTATTTT.

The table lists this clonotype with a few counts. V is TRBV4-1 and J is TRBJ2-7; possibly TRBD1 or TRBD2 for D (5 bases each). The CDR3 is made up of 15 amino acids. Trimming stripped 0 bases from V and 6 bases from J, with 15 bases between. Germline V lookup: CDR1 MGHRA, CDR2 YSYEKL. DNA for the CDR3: TGCGCCAGCAGCCAAGAGCAGGGAAGAAGCGGCGAGCAGTACTTC. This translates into CASSQEQGRSGEQYF.

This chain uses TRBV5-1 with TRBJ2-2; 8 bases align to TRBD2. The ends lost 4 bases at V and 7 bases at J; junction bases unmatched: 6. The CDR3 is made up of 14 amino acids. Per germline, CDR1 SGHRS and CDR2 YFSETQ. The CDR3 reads CASSAGRENGELFF. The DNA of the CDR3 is TGCGCCAGCAGCGCCGGGAGGGAAAACGGGGAGCTGTTTTTT.

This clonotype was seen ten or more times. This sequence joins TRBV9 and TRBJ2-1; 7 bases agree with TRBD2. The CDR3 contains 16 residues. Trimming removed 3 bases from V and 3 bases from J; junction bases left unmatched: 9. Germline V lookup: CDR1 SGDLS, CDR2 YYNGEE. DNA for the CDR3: TGTGCCAGCAGCGCCTATGCGGGAGCGGTCTACAATGAGCAGTTCTTC. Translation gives CASSAYAGAVYNEQFF.

The CDR3 region has the DNA TGTGCCAGCAGCTTAGATCGACAGGGCTACGAGCAGTACTTC. It is translated as CASSLDRQGYEQYF. This chain joins TRBV11-3 and TRBJ2-7; 7 bases are shared with TRBD1. The CDR3 spans 14 residues. The V and J ends lost 0 bases and 3 bases, in that order; junction bases with no gene match: 2. Germline V CDR1 and CDR2: SGHNT, YENEEA.